The 12 T cell receptor beta chains below were found in one sample sequenced in a study of blood T cell dynamics during melanoma immunotherapy (dated by TCRdb to about 2020). Interpreted using the paper, the time point label stands for: week 3, after first cycle of checkpoint inhibitor. The method was the immunoSEQ multiplex PCR assay. TCRdb re-hosts the immuneACCESS table, in-frame sequences only. Its copies lack some clones; in the studies checked, an unresolved V gene accounts for under half of them, and the cause for the rest is not known. The sample table shows more than 10,000 clones, and 80% are seen once. The ten largest clones add up to approximately 20% of the sample. This specimen consisted of blood, obtained from a patient treated with checkpoint blockade. These receptors were taken from a human donor with melanoma.

This clone was recorded a few times. This sequence joins TRBV18 and TRBJ2-2; D call uncertain. V lost 1 base, J lost 2 bases, and 2 bases lay in between. Germline loops: CDR1 KGHSH, CDR2 LQKENI. The CDR3 contains 13 residues. CDR3 residues: CASSPRNTGELFF. DNA for the CDR3: TGTGCCAGCTCACCACGCAACACCGGGGAGCTGTTTTTT.

The chain carries TRBV28 and TRBJ1-5; TRBD1 agrees at 10 bases. V trimming: 6 bases; J trimming: 4 bases; junction bases outside the gene matches: 6. This CDR3 region has 15 residues. CDR1 is MDHEN and CDR2 is SYDVKM in the germline V gene. DNA of the CDR3: TGTGCCAGCAGACTGACAGGGGGCAGTAATCAGCCCCAGCATTTT. Encoded protein: CASRLTGGSNQPQHF. Supplemented by reference TRBV28 and TRBJ1-5, the full variable domain reads DVKVTQSSRYLVKRTGEKVFLECVQDMDHENMFWYRQDPGLGLRLIYFSYDVKMKEKGDIPEGYSVSREKKERFSLILESASTNQTSMYLCASRLTGGSNQPQHFGDGTRLSIL.

The J gene is TRBJ2-7, the V gene TRBV6-1, with D hard to call. This CDR3 is 12 amino acids long. The germline gives CDR1 MNHNS, CDR2 SASEGT. The CDR3 sequence is CAISDKGYEQYV. DNA of the CDR3: TGTGCCATCAGTGATAAGGGCTACGAGCAGTACGTC.

V gene TRBV9 combines with J gene TRBJ1-2, with D perhaps TRBD1 (5 bases). Germline-derived CDR1 and CDR2 are SGDLS and YYNGEE. Trimming cost V 4 bases and J 5 bases, with 21 bases left between them. This CDR3 is built from 16 residues. CDR3 sequence reads: CASSPQGWGDPYGYTF. CDR3 nucleotides: TGTGCCAGCAGCCCCCAGGGATGGGGAGACCCATATGGCTACACCTTC.

J is TRBJ1-5 and V is TRBV6-5; maybe TRBD1 (5 bases). This CDR3 contains 13 residues. Germline values: CDR1 MNHEY, CDR2 SVGAGI. Trimming cost V 6 bases and J 6 bases, with 12 bases left between them. The CDR3 nucleotides read TGTGCCAGCAGAGGGGTGGGGGGTCAGCCCCAGCATTTT. Translation gives CASRGVGGQPQHF.

V is TRBV14 and J is TRBJ1-4, with D hard to call. Germline CDR1 reads SGHDN; CDR2 reads FVKESK. Trimming removed 1 base at V and 0 bases at J, with 6 bases between. CDR3 length: 15 amino acids. Here the CDR3 DNA reads TGTGCCAGCAGCCAAGGGTTTACAACTAATGAAAAACTGTTTTTT. Protein sequence: CASSQGFTTNEKLFF.

This clone was detected only once. The V and J genes are TRBV4-3 and TRBJ2-3, with a tentative D call TRBD2 (7 bases). V lost 0 bases and J 5 bases, leaving 15 bases between the germline ends. Germline V gene sequence: CDR1 LGHNA, CDR2 YSLEER. There are 16 residues in the CDR3. The CDR3 coding sequence is TGCGCCAGCAGCCAAGATGGGGGGGCCCGGGTAGATACGCAGTATTTT. This codes for CASSQDGGARVDTQYF.

This rearrangement joins TRBV4-2 to TRBJ2-5; 7 nucleotides line up with TRBD1. CDR3 size: 14 residues. CDR1 LGHNA and CDR2 YNFKEQ come from the germline V gene. The trim removed 5 bases at V and 3 bases at J, leaving 6 bases unmatched. The CDR3: CASSSRQGEETQYF. Written as DNA, the CDR3 is TGTGCCAGCAGCTCGCGACAGGGAGAAGAGACCCAGTACTTC.

This rearrangement joins TRBV5-4 to TRBJ2-7; 10 bases match TRBD1. Losses at the gene ends were 0 bases for V and 3 bases for J; bases not matched to a gene: 9. The CDR3 is made up of 17 amino acids. Germline CDR1 reads SGHNT; CDR2 reads YYREEE (reference sequence). CDR3 region: CASSLDAGTGDYYEQYF. CDR3 coding DNA: TGTGCCAGCAGCTTGGACGCCGGGACAGGGGACTACTACGAGCAGTACTTC. Full variable domain (outside the CDR3, taken from reference TRBV5-4 and TRBJ2-7): ETGVTQSPTHLIKTRGQQVTLRCSSQSGHNTVSWYQQALGQGPQFIFQYYREEENGRGNFPPRFSGLQFPNYSSELNVNALELDDSALYLCASSLDAGTGDYYEQYFGPGTRLTVT.

In the case of this clone: One junction end does not reproduce the germline sequence, and a read error may be involved. The V gene is TRBV5-4, the J gene TRBJ2-3; 9 positions match TRBD2. The CDR3 covers 17 residues. CDR1 SGHNT and CDR2 YYREEE come from the germline V gene (reference sequence). CDR3 region: CASSQEEGLALTDTQYF. For the CDR3, the DNA is TGCGCCAGCAGCCAAGAAGAAGGACTAGCGCTCACAGATACGCAGTATTTT.

The chain combines TRBV5-1 with TRBJ1-5; no clear D. Germline V CDR1 and CDR2: SGHRS, YFSETQ. Trimming shortened V by 4 bases and J by 2 bases, and 13 bases separated the two germline ends. The length of the CDR3 is 15 residues. The CDR3 DNA is TGCGCCAGCAGCCCCGACGGGCAGCGCAATCAGCCCCAGCATTTT. Translating it yields CASSPDGQRNQPQHF.

The chain recombines TRBV18 with TRBJ2-7, with D tentatively TRBD2 (6 bases). The CDR3 spans 15 residues. Trimming took 2 bases from V and 0 from J, leaving 11 bases between them. Germline V lookup: CDR1 KGHSH, CDR2 LQKENI. The CDR3 DNA follows: TGTGCCAGCTCACCAAGCCTGGGGGGCTCCTACGAGCAGTACTTC. It yields the protein CASSPSLGGSYEQYF.